Shown below are 13 T cell receptor beta chains from a single sample sequenced in a study of tumor-infiltrating lymphocytes in primary liver carcinoma. From around 18-30 mg of unsorted bulk tissue, DNA and RNA were co-extracted together. A constant-region primer served to make TCR beta cDNA from roughly 480 ng total RNA. ARM-PCR was slightly modified, and three nested multiplex PCR rounds with it gave rise to the TCR beta libraries. Both of the initial two PCR rounds ran for about 9 cycles and employed TRBV1-TRBV30 forward primers alongside a C-beta reverse primer. TCRdb itself ran the multiplex PCR reads through MiXCR, one entry per CDR3 protein. This sample has 20,000 to 25,000 distinct CDR3 sequences; almost 80% occur once, and the top ten carry 35% to 50%. Sequences were obtained from liver tumor tissue from sampling region 1. As for subset: tumor region T1, superior pole. These receptors originate from a young woman with primary liver carcinoma and hepatitis B virus infection.

About this clonotype: A junction end diverges from the germline sequence, so it may reflect a read error. The CDR3 here is CTSSNLATSGSRTDTQYF. CDR3 sequence (DNA): TGTACCAGCAGTAACCTGGCGACTAGCGGGAGTCGGACAGATACGCAGTATTTT. The rearrangement uses TRBV5-4 and TRBJ2-3, with 12 bases fitting TRBD2. The germline CDR1 and CDR2 sequences are SGHNT and YYREEE (reference sequence). The CDR3 runs 18 residues.

To note about this clonotype: A junction end diverges from the germline sequence, so it may reflect a read error. The chain links TRBV10-3 to TRBJ2-5; D is unclear. The germline V gene has CDR1 ENHRY and CDR2 SYGVKD. The CDR3 runs 15 residues. CDR3 DNA sequence: TGTATCATCAGCAAGTCGGCTACCAGACAAGGGACCCAGTACTTC. Its protein is CIISKSATRQGTQYF.

The sample holds one count of this clonotype. This is likely a read error, given that the CDR3 carries no conserved phenylalanine or tryptophan at its end. The V and J genes are TRBV29-1 and TRBJ2-5, with D perhaps TRBD1 or TRBD2 (5 bases each). The CDR3 has 15 amino acids. Germline V gene sequence: CDR1 SQVTM, CDR2 ANQGSEA. CDR3 nucleotides: TGCAGGATTGAAACCGGAAGGGGAGTGAGGGAGACCCAGTACTTG. Its protein product is CRIETGRGVRETQYL.

The rearrangement uses TRBV6-5 and TRBJ2-2; D is possibly TRBD2 (5 bases). The V gene lost 5 bases and the J gene lost 4 bases, with 14 bases spanning the gap. Germline assignment: CDR1 MNHEY and CDR2 SVGAGI. CDR3 length: 15 amino acids. The CDR3 here is CASSPRIGLTGELFF. CDR3 nucleotide sequence: TGTGCCAGCAGTCCGCGGATAGGACTCACCGGGGAGCTGTTTTTT.

The rearrangement links TRBV7-2 to TRBJ1-1, with D perhaps matching TRBD1 (6 bases). Trimming stripped 4 bases from V and 2 bases from J, with 11 bases between. From germline, CDR1 is SGHTA and CDR2 FQGNSA. The CDR3 covers 14 residues. The CDR3 DNA sequence: TGTGCCAGCAGCTACGCCGGGGGCAACACTGAAGCTTTCTTT. This sequence encodes CASSYAGGNTEAFF. The whole variable domain, remainder taken from reference TRBV7-2 and TRBJ1-1, is GAGVSQSPSNKVTEKGKDVELRCDPISGHTALYWYRQSLGQGLEFLIYFQGNSAPDKSGLPSDRFSAERTGGSVSTLTIQRTQQEDSAVYLCASSYAGGNTEAFFGQGTRLTVV.

This clonotype was seen a few times. No conserved phenylalanine or tryptophan ends this CDR3, so it is likely a read error. The rearrangement links TRBV11-1 to TRBJ2-1, with TRBD2 matching over 12 bases. Germline CDR1 SGHAT, CDR2 FQDESV (reference sequence). The CDR3 is 17 amino acids. In DNA form, the CDR3 reads TGTGCCAGCAGCTTATGCCTACTAGCGGGAGGCTACAATGAACAGTTCCTC. Its translation: CASSLCLLAGGYNEQFL.

As concerns this clonotype: The conserved closing phenylalanine or tryptophan is absent in this CDR3, likely reflecting a read error. The chain uses TRBV11-1 and TRBJ2-5, with D perhaps TRBD1 (5 bases). V lost 0 bases to trimming and J lost 4 bases, with 9 bases between them. The germline V gene has CDR1 SGHAT and CDR2 FQDESV (reference sequence). This CDR3 has 14 residues. The chain's CDR3 is CASSLAGRGETQYL. As DNA, the CDR3 is TGTGCCAGCAGCTTAGCGGGGCGCGGAGAGACCCAGTACCTC.

The J gene is TRBJ2-7, the V gene TRBV11-2; 15 bases agree with TRBD2. The V gene end was trimmed by 8 bases and the J gene end by 4 bases; junction bases not matched to a gene: 15. Looked up from germline, CDR1 is SGHAT and CDR2 is FQNNGV. This CDR3 spans 18 amino acids. In DNA form, the CDR3 reads TGTGCCAGCGACTTATCCGTTGGACTAGCGGGAGGGGGGTACGAGCAGTACTTC. It specifies CASDLSVGLAGGGYEQYF.

This clonotype was found many times. The genes are TRBV15 and TRBJ2-5; D unresolved. Per germline, CDR1 LNHNV and CDR2 YYDKDF (reference sequence). This CDR3 contains 13 residues. Deletions cut 3 bases from V and 3 bases from J, with 8 bases between. The CDR3 protein is CATSSSPKETQYF. The DNA for the CDR3 is TGTGCCACCAGCAGCTCCCCTAAAGAGACCCAGTACTTC.

This rearrangement joins TRBV11-2 to TRBJ2-7, with D perhaps matching TRBD2 (5 bases). V shed 8 bases and J shed 3 bases, with 14 bases lying between them. The CDR3 runs 13 residues. CDR1 and CDR2 (germline): SGHAT, FQNNGV. The CDR3 sequence is CASEIAGDYEQYF. The CDR3 coding sequence is TGTGCCAGCGAGATTGCGGGCGACTACGAGCAGTACTTC. The full variable domain, with the rest looked up from reference TRBV11-2 and TRBJ2-7, is EAGVAQSPRYKIIEKRQSVAFWCNPISGHATLYWYQQILGQGPKLLIQFQNNGVVDDSQLPKDRFSAERLKGVDSTLKIQPAKLEDSAVYLCASEIAGDYEQYFGPGTRLTVT.

Worth noting for this clonotype: One junction end disagrees with the germline gene, perhaps due to a read error. The V gene is TRBV12-3 or TRBV12-4, the J gene TRBJ2-5; TRBD2 is a possible D gene (6 bases). The CDR3 extends over 15 amino acids. CDR3 residues: CASSACPGSEEAQYF. The CDR3 region has the DNA TGTGCCAGCAGCGCCTGCCCCGGGAGTGAAGAGGCCCAGTACTTC.

As to this clonotype: One end of the junction does not line up with germline, which may come from a read error. This chain uses TRBV11-2 with TRBJ2-3; D possibly uses TRBD1 or TRBD2 (5 bases each). The CDR3 loop spans 16 amino acids. The germline CDR1 and CDR2 sequences are SGHAT and FQNNGV. The CDR3 bases are TGTGCCGGCAGCCGGACACGACTGGGAAGGGGAGATACGCAGTATTTC. This codes for CAGSRTRLGRGDTQYF.

As for this clonotype: The junction differs from germline at one of its ends, possibly a read error. V gene TRBV29-1 combines with J gene TRBJ2-4, with 13 bases matching TRBD2. This CDR3 region has 15 residues. Germline loops: CDR1 SQVTM, CDR2 ANQGSEA. The CDR3 DNA reads as TGCAACGTTGACGGACTAGCGGGAGAGGTGAGCATTCAGTGCTTC. Protein: CNVDGLAGEVSIQCF.